This T cell receptor beta chain derives from a study of blood T cells in healthy people across ages (dated by TCRdb to between 2015 and 2017). The study in broad terms: In model experiments, roughly one uniquely barcoded TCR beta cDNA molecule per two T cells was captured by template switching. To track age-related changes in TCR beta repertoire diversity, the study relied on deep sequencing normalized with unique cDNA molecular identifiers. Donors were grouped into four age groups: young (average approximately 15 years), middle-aged (about 38), aged (around 66) and long-lived (approximately 75). Two additional independent replicas of 1 million unique cDNA reads from the same blood draw were analyzed for two donors (one aged 18 to 29 and one aged 80 or older). What the research found in general, with its limitations: Conclusive comparison of naive and antigen-experienced compartments was prevented by the profiling of bulk unsorted PBMCs. As age increased, observed TCR beta diversity per million T cells dropped in a roughly linear way, and a significant reduction was already evident by age approximately 40. A strong correlation was found between observed TCR beta diversity and the percentage of naive T cells measured by flow cytometry. Estimates of total diversity based on one million sequenced T cells were considered lower bounds and underestimates. Because donor CMV infection status was unknown, age-related changes in expanded clonotypes were potentially confounded. Compared with the aged group, more naive CD4+ T cells, fewer expanded clones and increased TCR diversity were shown by the long-lived group, suggesting age selection.

Systemically healthy Caucasian individuals from Russia, 35 to 40 in total and aged about 6 to 100 years, were included as donors. Around 10 milliliters of peripheral blood were drawn from each donor into EDTA-treated Vacutainer tubes. Ficoll-Paque density-gradient centrifugation was used to isolate PBMCs, with at least 6.5 million per sample. Total RNA was extracted from PBMCs with Trizol reagent, with at least 6 micrograms obtained per sample. Naive CD45RAhigh/CD27high T cell percentages were measured by flow cytometry on a PBMC aliquot from every donor. This clonotype appeared a single time. The target of this receptor is not known. No qualities accompany the bases; no much larger clone lies one base away. One read represents weak support. At the junction V is shortened by 1 base and J by 4 bases, with 13 bases in between. The cysteine opens and the phenylalanine closes a CDR3 of 15 amino acids. Only the CDR3 region is kept as DNA, spanning 45 bases read in frame from base 1. According to the germline V gene, CDR1 reads SGHTA and CDR2 reads FQGTGA.

The library was prepared using 5' RACE. Sequencing relied on an Illumina HiSeq 2500. A second PCR of roughly 6 to 11 cycles was run with a J-beta primer mix and a sample-barcoded 5' primer. A template-switch 5' adaptor carrying 12 random nucleotides introduced a unique molecular identifier onto each TCR beta cDNA molecule. Each sample yielded at least 3 million CDR3-containing paired-end reads. First-strand cDNA synthesis was performed from all RNA using the Mint cDNA synthesis kit, with priming by a TRBC-specific oligonucleotide. All cDNA was treated with uracil-DNA glycosylase and then went through a first 18-cycle PCR with the universal primers M1SS and BC2_uni_R. The paper's data handling went like this. For normalization, 1 million high-quality reads, each with a distinct molecular identifier, were randomly selected from each sample. Instead of being binned into consensus sequences, reads with shared molecular identifiers were discarded. MiTCR, run with a Q25 quality threshold and the strictest error-elimination algorithm, handled CDR3 identification, clonotype clustering and error correction. A nonparametric unseen species model with Euler transformation was used to estimate lower-bound total TCR beta diversity. TCRdb handled the public reads itself, with Q25 trimming in fastp and clone calling in MiXCR, and kept productive beta chains. A single entry per CDR3 protein holds the most common genes and DNA from its merged rows. TCRdb's processing, not the authors', yielded these V and J calls. The sample has 800,000 to 950,000 distinct CDR3 sequences on record, approximately 32% of them singletons. About a tenth of the sample is in the top ten clones.

The sample was also reused in another study, on T cells of mothers and their children. The other study reports the following: Donors were nine systemically healthy Caucasian individuals: three mothers and their six children. cDNA synthesis consumed the entire amount of extracted RNA, loaded at approximately 1.6 ug RNA in each 15 ul reaction. In the second PCR, the M1S primer introduced both the sample barcodes and 2-4 random nucleotides. Over 9.5 million TCR beta CDR3 reads were obtained for each mother, and 2.5 million to 3 million reads were obtained for each child. TCR recombination output is similarly shaped by thymic selection in related and unrelated pairs, with a minor effect exerted by inherited differences. Normalized repertoire overlap in related mother-child pairs was always slightly higher than in unrelated mother-child pairs, but the difference was never significant. Persistent microchimeric T cell clones were not detected, at a sensitivity of about 100 clones per million clonotypes. The study used deep NGS to compare TCR beta repertoires of mothers and children, seeking features distinguishing related mother-child pairs from unrelated individuals. Mothers averaged roughly 40 +/- 4 years of age and children averaged around 10 +/- 4 years. After adapter ligation with NEBNext reagents, the libraries were sequenced on Illumina HiSeq 2000 with 100+100 nt paired-end reads. To prevent cross-contamination, the mother and child libraries were prepared a month apart and were sequenced in separate runs. For each donor, somewhere between about 450,000 and 2,000,000 distinct TCR beta clonotypes were identified. Naive TCR beta clonotypes were estimated from low-frequency clonotypes matched to each donor's FACS-determined naive share, without sorting.

The TCR sequence derives from a woman in her 40s in good health. Input material: blood. The V and J segments used are TRBV7-3 and TRBJ1-2; TRBD1 might be the D gene, on 5 matching bases. In nucleotide form, the sequence is TGTGCCAGCAGCTTAAAGGCCGGAGGGACCTATGGCTACACCTTC. Translated, this is CASSLKAGGTYGYTF.